The 2 T cell receptor beta chains in this list originate from one sample, sequenced in a study of T cell responses to AZD1222 COVID-19 vaccine. The assay was immunoSEQ multiplex PCR, and TCRdb's table has in-frame clones only and misses some. The table shows 95,000 to 100,000 clones, with about 90% occurring only once. The sequencing here drew on peripheral blood, taken 28 days after the second AZD1222 dose. Every receptor here comes from an adult who received the AZD1222 COVID-19 vaccine.

The chain recombines TRBV3-1 (or the pseudogene TRBV3-2) with TRBJ2-1; D unclear. Between the trimmed V and J ends, which lost 1 base and 3 bases, there was a span of 10 bases. Per the germline V gene, CDR1 is LGHDT and CDR2 is YNNKEL (reference sequence). The CDR3 is made up of 15 amino acids. DNA of the CDR3: TGTGCCAGCAGCCAAGGTCCCTCTCTCTACAATGAGCAGTTCTTC. Residues: CASSQGPSLYNEQFF.

The chain joins TRBV9 to TRBJ1-1, with D hard to call. The V gene's germline CDR1 is SGDLS and CDR2 YYNGEE. The CDR3 sequence is 14 residues long. V lost 3 bases to trimming and J lost 0 bases, with 9 bases between them. CDR3 amino acids: CASSEMSMNTEAFF. The CDR3 nucleotides are TGTGCCAGCAGCGAAATGAGTATGAACACTGAAGCTTTCTTT.